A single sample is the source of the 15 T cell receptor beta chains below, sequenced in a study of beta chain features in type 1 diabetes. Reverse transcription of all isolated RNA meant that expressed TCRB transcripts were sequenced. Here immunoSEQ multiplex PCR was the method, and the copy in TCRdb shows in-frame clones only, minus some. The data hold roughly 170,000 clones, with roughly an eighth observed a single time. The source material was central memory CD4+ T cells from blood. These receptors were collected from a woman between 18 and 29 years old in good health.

CDR3 sequence (DNA): TGTGCCAGCAGCCCAATGACAGCCCCTGAGCAGTTCTTC. Protein: CASSPMTAPEQFF. The genes are TRBV7-8 and TRBJ2-1; possible D gene TRBD1, 5 bases. The CDR3 runs 13 residues. CDR1 and CDR2 from the germline V gene are SGHVS and FQNEAQ. With 5 bases removed from V and 9 bases from J, the gap between germline ends came to 14 bases.

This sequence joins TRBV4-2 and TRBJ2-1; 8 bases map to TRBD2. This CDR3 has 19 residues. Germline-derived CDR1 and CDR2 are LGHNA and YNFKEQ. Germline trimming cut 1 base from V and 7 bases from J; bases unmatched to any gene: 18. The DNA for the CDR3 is TGTGCCAGCAGCCAAGTGGCCCAGGGTGGGAGCGGGAGTGGGAATGAGCAGTTCTTC. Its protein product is CASSQVAQGGSGSGNEQFF.

CDR3 residues: CASSSTGQNTEAFF. The CDR3, as DNA: TGTGCCAGCAGCTCGACAGGTCAGAACACTGAAGCTTTCTTT. The chain employs TRBV7-3 and TRBJ1-1, with a weak D call TRBD1 (6 bases). Trimming took 4 bases from V and 1 from J, leaving 10 bases between them. The CDR3 has 14 amino acids. Germline CDR1 reads SGHTA; CDR2 reads FQGTGA.

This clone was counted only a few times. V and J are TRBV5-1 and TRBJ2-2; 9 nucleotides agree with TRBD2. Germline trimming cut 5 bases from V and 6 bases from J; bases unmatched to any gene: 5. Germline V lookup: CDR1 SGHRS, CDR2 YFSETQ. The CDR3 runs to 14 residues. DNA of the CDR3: TGCGCCAGCAGTTCAGCGGGAGGAGCCGGGGAGCTGTTTTTT. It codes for CASSSAGGAGELFF. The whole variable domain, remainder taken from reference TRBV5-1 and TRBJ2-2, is KAGVTQTPRYLIKTRGQQVTLSCSPISGHRSVSWYQQTPGQGLQFLFEYFSETQRNKGNFPGRFSGRQFSNSRSEMNVSTLELGDSALYLCASSSAGGAGELFFGEGSRLTVL.

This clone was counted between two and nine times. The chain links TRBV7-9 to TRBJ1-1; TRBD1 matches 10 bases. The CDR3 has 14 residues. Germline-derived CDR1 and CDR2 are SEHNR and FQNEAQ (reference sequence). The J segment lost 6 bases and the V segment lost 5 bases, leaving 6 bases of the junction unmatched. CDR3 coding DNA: TGTGCCAGCAGCCCGGGACAGGGGAGGGCTGAAGCTTTCTTT. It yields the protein CASSPGQGRAEAFF. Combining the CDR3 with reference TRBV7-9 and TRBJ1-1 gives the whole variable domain DTGVSQNPRHKITKRGQNVTFRCDPISEHNRLYWYRQTLGQGPEFLTYFQNEAQLEKSRLLSDRFSAERPKGSFSTLEIQRTEQGDSAMYLCASSPGQGRAEAFFGQGTRLTVV.

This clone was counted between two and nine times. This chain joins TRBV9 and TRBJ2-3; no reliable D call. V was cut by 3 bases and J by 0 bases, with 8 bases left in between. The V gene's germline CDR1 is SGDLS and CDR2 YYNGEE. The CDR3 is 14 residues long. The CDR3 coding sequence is TGTGCCAGCAGCGCAGACATAAGCACAGATACGCAGTATTTT. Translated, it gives CASSADISTDTQYF.

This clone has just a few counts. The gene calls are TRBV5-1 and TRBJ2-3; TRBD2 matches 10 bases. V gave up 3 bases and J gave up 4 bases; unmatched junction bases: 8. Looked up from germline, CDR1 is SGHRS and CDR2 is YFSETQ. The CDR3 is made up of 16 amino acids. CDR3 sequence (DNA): TGCGCCAGCAGCTCAGGGTTAGCGGGAGGACCAGATACGCAGTATTTT. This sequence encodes CASSSGLAGGPDTQYF. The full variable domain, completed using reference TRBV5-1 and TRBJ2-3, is KAGVTQTPRYLIKTRGQQVTLSCSPISGHRSVSWYQQTPGQGLQFLFEYFSETQRNKGNFPGRFSGRQFSNSRSEMNVSTLELGDSALYLCASSSGLAGGPDTQYFGPGTRLTVL.

Written as DNA, the CDR3 is TGTGCCTGGATAAGGTATTCACAGGGTGCAGATACGCAGTATTTT. This translates into CAWIRYSQGADTQYF. The V gene is TRBV30, the J gene TRBJ2-3; a possible D gene is TRBD1 (6 bases). The CDR3 sequence is 15 residues long. Germline CDR1 and CDR2: GTSNPN and SVGIG (reference sequence). V was clipped by 4 bases and J by 4 bases, with 18 bases between them. Combining the CDR3 with reference TRBV30 and TRBJ2-3 gives the whole variable domain SQTIHQWPATLVQPVGSPLSLECTVEGTSNPNLYWYRQAAGRGLQLLFYSVGIGQISSEVPQNLSASRPQDRQFILSSKKLLLSDSGFYLCAWIRYSQGADTQYFGPGTRLTVL.

CDR3 DNA: TGTGCCAGTACCCCACCACTGTTAAACACTGAAGCTTTCTTT. Translating it yields CASTPPLLNTEAFF. V usage is TRBV19 and J usage is TRBJ1-1; the D is unclear. Germline-derived CDR1 and CDR2 are LNHDA and SQIVND (reference sequence). V was cut by 7 bases and J by 2 bases, with 14 bases left in between. The CDR3 sequence is 14 residues long.

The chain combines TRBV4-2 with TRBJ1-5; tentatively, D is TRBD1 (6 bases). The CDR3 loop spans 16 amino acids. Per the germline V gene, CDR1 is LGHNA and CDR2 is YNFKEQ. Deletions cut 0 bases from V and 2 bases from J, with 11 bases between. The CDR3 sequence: CASSQDPGDGNQPQHF. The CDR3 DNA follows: TGTGCCAGCAGCCAAGATCCAGGGGATGGCAATCAGCCCCAGCATTTT.

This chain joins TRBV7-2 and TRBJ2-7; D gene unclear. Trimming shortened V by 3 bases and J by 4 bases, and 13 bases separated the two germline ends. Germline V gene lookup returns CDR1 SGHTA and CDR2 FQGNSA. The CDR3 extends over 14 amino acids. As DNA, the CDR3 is TGTGCCAGCAGCTTGGTGGTGTCGGAGTACGAGCAGTACTTC. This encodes CASSLVVSEYEQYF.

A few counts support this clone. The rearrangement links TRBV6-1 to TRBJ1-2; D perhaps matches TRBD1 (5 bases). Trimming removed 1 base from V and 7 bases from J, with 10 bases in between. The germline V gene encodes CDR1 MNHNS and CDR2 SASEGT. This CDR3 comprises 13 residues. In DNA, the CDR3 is TGTGCCAGCAGTGAAGTCAGGGCGAGTGGCTACACCTTC. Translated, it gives CASSEVRASGYTF.

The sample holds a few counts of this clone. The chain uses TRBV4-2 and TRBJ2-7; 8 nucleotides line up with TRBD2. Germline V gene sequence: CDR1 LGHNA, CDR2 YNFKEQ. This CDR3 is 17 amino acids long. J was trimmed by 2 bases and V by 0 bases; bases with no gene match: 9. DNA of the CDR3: TGTGCCAGCAGCCAAGAGACTAGCGCCCATTCGCCCTACGAGCAGTACTTC. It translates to CASSQETSAHSPYEQYF.

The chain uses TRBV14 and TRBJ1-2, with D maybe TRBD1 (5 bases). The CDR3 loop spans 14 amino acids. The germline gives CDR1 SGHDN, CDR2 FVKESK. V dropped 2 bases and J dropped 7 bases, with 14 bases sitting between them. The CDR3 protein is CASSQSGFSGGYTF. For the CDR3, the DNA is TGTGCCAGCAGCCAATCAGGGTTCAGTGGTGGCTACACCTTC.

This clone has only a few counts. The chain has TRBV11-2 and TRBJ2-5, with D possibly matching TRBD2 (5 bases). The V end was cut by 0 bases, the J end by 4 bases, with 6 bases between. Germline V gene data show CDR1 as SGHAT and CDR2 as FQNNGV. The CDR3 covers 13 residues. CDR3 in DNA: TGTGCCAGCAGCTTAGATGCGGGAGAGACCCAGTACTTC. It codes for CASSLDAGETQYF.